This TCR beta chain came from a study of cytomegalovirus exposure and HLA in healthy donors. Researchers ran the PCR with 60 Vbeta and 13 Jbeta primers. The data were produced by immunoSEQ multiplex PCR, yet TCRdb's version contains in-frame clones alone and is incomplete. The table shows around 150,000 clones, with 68% occurring only once. This clone was counted between two and nine times. Germline-derived CDR1 and CDR2 are SNHLY and FYNNEI. V gave up 6 bases and J gave up 5 bases, with 16 bases separating them. CDR3 length: 14 amino acids. The TCR was taken from a man aged 25-45 years in good health and CMV-seropositive. Source material: PBMCs. The rearrangement joins TRBV2 to TRBJ1-1; D possibly corresponds to TRBD1 (6 bases). The CDR3 spells CASRSEAGATEAFF. Written as DNA, the CDR3 is TGTGCCAGCAGATCAGAAGCGGGGGCTACTGAAGCTTTCTTT.